The clone carrying this TCR beta chain occurred once. What it binds is unknown. CDR1 LNHDA and CDR2 SQIVND come from the germline V gene (reference sequence). This CDR3 has 13 amino acids. J gave up 6 bases and V 5 bases, and 4 bases lay outside the gene matches. Treatment of the sample: approximately nine-day PBMC culture with coronavirus spike peptide pools or control peptides (ViraFEST assay). Collection of the unexposed donor's CD4+ T cells took place before the COVID-19 pandemic (2011-2018). Cultured CD4+ T-cell DNA underwent Oncomine TCR Beta short-read sequencing. One entry per CDR3 protein, called by TCRdb with MiXCR from the PCR reads. This table holds around 7,000 distinct CDR3 sequences, about half found once. This entry belongs to a study of vaccination and CD4 T cells after COVID-19.

The TCR was taken from a human donor in good health. The sample comprised CD4+ T cells from blood, cultured in vitro. The chain is built from TRBV19 and TRBJ2-3; 8 nucleotides line up with TRBD1. As DNA, the CDR3 is TGTGCCAGTAGTCCCGGGGACAGGGATACGCAGTATTTT. Its translation is CASSPGDRDTQYF.